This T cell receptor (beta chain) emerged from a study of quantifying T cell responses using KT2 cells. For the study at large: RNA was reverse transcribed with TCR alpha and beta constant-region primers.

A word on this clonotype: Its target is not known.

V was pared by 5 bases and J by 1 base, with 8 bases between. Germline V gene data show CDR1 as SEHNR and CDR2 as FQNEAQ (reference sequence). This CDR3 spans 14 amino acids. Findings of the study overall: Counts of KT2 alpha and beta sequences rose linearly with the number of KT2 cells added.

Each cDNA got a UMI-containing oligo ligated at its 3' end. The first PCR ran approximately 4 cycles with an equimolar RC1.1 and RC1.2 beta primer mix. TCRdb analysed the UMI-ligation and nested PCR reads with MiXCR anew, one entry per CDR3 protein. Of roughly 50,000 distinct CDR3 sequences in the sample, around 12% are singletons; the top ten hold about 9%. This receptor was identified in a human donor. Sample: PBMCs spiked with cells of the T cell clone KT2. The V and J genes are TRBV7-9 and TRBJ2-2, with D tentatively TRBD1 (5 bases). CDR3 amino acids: CASSRGQNTGELFF. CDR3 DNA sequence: TGTGCCAGCAGCCGCGGACAGAACACCGGGGAGCTGTTTTTT.